This T cell receptor beta chain is drawn from a study of beta chain features in type 1 diabetes listed by TCRdb under 2018. Describing the broader study: Mean age, gender distribution, total cell number and subset yield did not differ between patients and healthy donors. The study compared TCRB repertoires of sorted circulating CD4+ T cell subsets between recently diagnosed type 1 diabetes patients and matched healthy donors. Across all samples, almost 110 million sorted cells were examined, and cell number per subset correlated strongly with RNA yield. Regulatory and stem cell-like memory subsets were obtained from only 8 patients and roughly eight healthy donors, while naive and central memory subsets were obtained from all 28 donors.

As for this clone: There is no known antigen for this receptor. No base-level quality is on record; no much larger clone is a single base apart.

Each donor gave one peripheral blood draw, averaging about 120 mL, which was collected into heparinised tubes. A BD FACSAria II and a panel including CD45RO, CCR7, CD25, CD127, CD95 and CD27 were used to sort naive, central memory, regulatory and stem cell-like memory CD4+ T cells. Every sorted population had a purity above 95%. PBMCs were isolated right away by Lymphoprep density gradient centrifugation and were stained directly, without culture. To minimize batch effects, samples were stained and sorted in pairs, one healthy donor with one patient per experiment. All of the isolated RNA was reverse transcribed with the High Capacity cDNA Reverse Transcription Kit, so expressed TCRB transcripts were sequenced. Naive, central memory and regulatory T cell samples underwent deep immunoSEQ sequencing, averaging around 4 million total reads per sample. Sorted cells were lysed in RLT buffer, and RNA was extracted using DNase-treated RNeasy Micro or Mini kits according to cell number. To prevent cross-contamination, every cell subset was processed on its own, while patient and healthy donor samples were processed together. The immunoSEQ multiplex PCR was used to amplify TCRB sequences from cDNA, generating 87-bp fragments that spanned the CDR3 region. Amplicons were sequenced on the Illumina HiSeq platform. The source study handled its data this way. PCR bias was computationally corrected using synthetic template baselines, reads within Hamming distance 2 were collapsed, and singletons that could not be merged were discarded. Reads were aligned against IMGT to assign V, D and J genes, CDR3 length and insertions or deletions at six rearrangement sites. Within each subset, clonotype counts were normalized to sorted cell number, and only after that were true diversity and Gini coefficients computed with the tcR R package. Repertoire sharing was quantified using the overlap coefficient calculated on TCRB nucleotide sequences. As a proxy for the pre-selection repertoire, out-of-frame TCRB sequences from naive cells were analyzed. TCRdb carries this immuneACCESS record with in-frame sequences only. Its versions omit some clonotypes, under half of them owing to an unresolved V gene in the studies checked, with the rest unexplained. V, J and clone size derive from that table, while D and trimming were established from the DNA sequence. The sample table contains about 650,000 clones; only one count was recorded for 12% of them. Approximately 0.11% of the sample is held by the ten biggest clonotypes.

From the germline V gene, CDR1 is SGHRS and CDR2 is YFSETQ. V is clipped by 7 bases and J by 3 bases, and the sequence between their germline boundaries is 19 bases long. CDR3 length: 16 amino acids, cysteine to phenylalanine. CDR3 DNA is the only sequence kept; it has 48 bases, read in frame from the first base. What the work shows at the level of the full study, not this receptor alone: Patients with type 1 diabetes made fewer insertions and deleted more nucleotides at VDJ recombination sites, implying thymic rearrangement abnormalities. The naive, central memory and regulatory TCRB repertoires appeared to resemble one another more closely among patients than among healthy donors. A moderate but significant shortening of TCRB CDR3 length was observed in type 1 diabetes patients in all four CD4+ subsets. Because cDNA was sequenced instead of genomic DNA, highly expressing activated cells could be over-represented, though the groups showed no difference in activation or CD3 levels. PCR may preferentially amplify shorter templates, but because patient and control samples were amplified and corrected together, any resulting skew would affect both groups equally. Because small numbers of individuals were included in the HLA sub-analyses, any influence of HLA type on TCRB rearrangement was left unresolved.

The receptor was isolated from a man between 25 and 39 years old with type 1 diabetes. The sequence links TRBV5-1 to TRBJ2-2; 7 matching bases give a weak D call of TRBD1. Sequencing was performed on naive CD4+ T cells from blood. This sample's cell subset or site label indicates: true naive CD4+ T cells. The CDR3 protein is CASVMGDREDTGELFF. The nucleotides read TGCGCCAGCGTCATGGGTGACAGGGAGGACACCGGGGAGCTGTTTTTT.